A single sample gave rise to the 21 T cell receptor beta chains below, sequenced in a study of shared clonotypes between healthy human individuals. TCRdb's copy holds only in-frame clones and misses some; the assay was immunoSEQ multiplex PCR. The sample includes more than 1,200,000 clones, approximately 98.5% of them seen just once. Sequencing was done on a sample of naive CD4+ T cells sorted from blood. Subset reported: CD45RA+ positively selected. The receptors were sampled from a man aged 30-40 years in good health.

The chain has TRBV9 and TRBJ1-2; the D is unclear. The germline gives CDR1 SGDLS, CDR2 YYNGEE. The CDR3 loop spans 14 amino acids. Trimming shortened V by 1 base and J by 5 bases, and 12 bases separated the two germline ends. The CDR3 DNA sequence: TGTGCCAGCAGCGTAAAGGAAGGGTGGTATGGCTACACCTTC. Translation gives CASSVKEGWYGYTF.

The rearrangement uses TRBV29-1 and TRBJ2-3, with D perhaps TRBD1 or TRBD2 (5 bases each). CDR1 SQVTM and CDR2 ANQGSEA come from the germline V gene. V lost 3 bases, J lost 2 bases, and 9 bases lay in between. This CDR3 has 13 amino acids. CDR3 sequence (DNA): TGCAGCGTTGACGGGACCCACACAGATACGCAGTATTTT. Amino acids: CSVDGTHTDTQYF.

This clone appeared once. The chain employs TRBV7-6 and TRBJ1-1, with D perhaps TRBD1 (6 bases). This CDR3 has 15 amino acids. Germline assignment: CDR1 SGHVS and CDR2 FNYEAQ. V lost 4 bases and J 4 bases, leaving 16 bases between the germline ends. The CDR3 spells CASSYPLGGGTEAFF. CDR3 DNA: TGTGCCAGCAGCTACCCGCTTGGGGGCGGCACTGAAGCTTTCTTT.

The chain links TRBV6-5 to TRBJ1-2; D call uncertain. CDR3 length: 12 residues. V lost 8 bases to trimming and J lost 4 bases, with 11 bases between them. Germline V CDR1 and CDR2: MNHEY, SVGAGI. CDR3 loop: CASVSRLYGYTF. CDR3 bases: TGTGCCAGCGTTTCCAGGCTCTATGGCTACACCTTC.

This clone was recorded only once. The CDR3 protein is CASSFARDISTDTQYF. Here the CDR3 DNA reads TGCGCCAGCAGCTTTGCCCGGGACATTAGCACAGATACGCAGTATTTT. The V gene is TRBV5-1, the J gene TRBJ2-3, with a weak D call TRBD1 (6 bases). Germline V gene data show CDR1 as SGHRS and CDR2 as YFSETQ. V lost 2 bases and J lost 0, with 13 bases in between. This CDR3 comprises 16 residues. Supplemented by reference TRBV5-1 and TRBJ2-3, the full variable domain reads KAGVTQTPRYLIKTRGQQVTLSCSPISGHRSVSWYQQTPGQGLQFLFEYFSETQRNKGNFPGRFSGRQFSNSRSEMNVSTLELGDSALYLCASSFARDISTDTQYFGPGTRLTVL.

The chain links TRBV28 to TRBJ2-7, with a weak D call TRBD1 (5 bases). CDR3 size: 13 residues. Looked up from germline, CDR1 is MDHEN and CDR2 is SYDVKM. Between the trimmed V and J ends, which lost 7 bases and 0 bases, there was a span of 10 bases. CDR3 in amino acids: CASIPRGSYEQYF. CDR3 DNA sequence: TGTGCCAGCATCCCTAGGGGCTCCTACGAGCAGTACTTC.

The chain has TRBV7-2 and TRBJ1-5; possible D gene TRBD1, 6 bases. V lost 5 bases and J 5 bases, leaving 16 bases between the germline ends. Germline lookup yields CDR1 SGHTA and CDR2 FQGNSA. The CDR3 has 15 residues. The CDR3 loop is CASSQSRDIYQPQHF. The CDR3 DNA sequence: TGTGCCAGCAGCCAATCCCGGGACATTTATCAGCCCCAGCATTTT.

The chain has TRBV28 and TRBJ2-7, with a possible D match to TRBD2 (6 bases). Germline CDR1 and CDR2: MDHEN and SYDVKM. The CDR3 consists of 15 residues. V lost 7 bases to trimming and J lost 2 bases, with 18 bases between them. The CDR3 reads CASTTSKSYPYEQYF. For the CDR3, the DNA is TGTGCCAGCACCACTAGCAAGTCTTATCCCTACGAGCAGTACTTC.

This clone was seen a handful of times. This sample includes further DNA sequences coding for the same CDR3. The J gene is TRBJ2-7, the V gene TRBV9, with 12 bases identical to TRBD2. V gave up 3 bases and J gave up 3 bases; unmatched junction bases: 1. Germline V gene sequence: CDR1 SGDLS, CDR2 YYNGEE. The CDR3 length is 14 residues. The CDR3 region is CASSAGLAGYEQYF. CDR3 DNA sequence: TGTGCCAGCAGCGCGGGACTAGCGGGCTACGAGCAGTACTTC.

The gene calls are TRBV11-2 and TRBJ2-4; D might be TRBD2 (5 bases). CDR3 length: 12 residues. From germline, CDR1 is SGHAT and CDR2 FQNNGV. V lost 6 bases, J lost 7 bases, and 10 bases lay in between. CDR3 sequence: CASSLTGNIQYF. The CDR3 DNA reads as TGTGCCAGCAGTCTCACGGGGAACATTCAGTACTTC.

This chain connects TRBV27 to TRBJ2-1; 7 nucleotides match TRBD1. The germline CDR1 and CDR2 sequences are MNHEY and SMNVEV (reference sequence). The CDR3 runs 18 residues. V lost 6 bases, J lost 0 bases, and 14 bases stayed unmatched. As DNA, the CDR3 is TGTGCCAGCAGCAGGGGGAGAGGGGCGGAGAGCTCCTACAATGAGCAGTTCTTC. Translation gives CASSRGRGAESSYNEQFF.

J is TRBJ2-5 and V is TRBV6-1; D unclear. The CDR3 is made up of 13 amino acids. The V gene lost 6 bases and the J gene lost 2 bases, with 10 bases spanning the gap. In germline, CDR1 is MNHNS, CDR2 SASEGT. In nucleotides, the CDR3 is TGTGCCAGCAGGCGCACAGTTCAAGAGACCCAGTACTTC. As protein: CASRRTVQETQYF.

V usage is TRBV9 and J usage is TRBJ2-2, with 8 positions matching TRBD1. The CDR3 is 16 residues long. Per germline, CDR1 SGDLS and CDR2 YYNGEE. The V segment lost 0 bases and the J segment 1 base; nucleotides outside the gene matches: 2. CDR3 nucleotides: TGTGCCAGCAGCGTAGGGACAGGGAGGAACACCGGGGAGCTGTTTTTT. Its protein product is CASSVGTGRNTGELFF.

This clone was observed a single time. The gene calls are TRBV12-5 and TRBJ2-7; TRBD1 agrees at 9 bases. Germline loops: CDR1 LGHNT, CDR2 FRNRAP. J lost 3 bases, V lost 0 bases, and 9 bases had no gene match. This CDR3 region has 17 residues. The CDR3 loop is CASGLVNTGQGIYEQYF. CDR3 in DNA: TGTGCTAGTGGTTTGGTCAATACGGGACAGGGTATCTACGAGCAGTACTTC.

The CDR3 here is CASSDRGVQETQYF. The CDR3 nucleotides read TGTGCCAGTAGTGACAGGGGGGTCCAAGAGACCCAGTACTTC. The J gene is TRBJ2-5, the V gene TRBV19; 9 positions match TRBD1. The CDR3 runs 14 residues. J lost 1 base, V lost 5 bases, and 2 bases had no gene match. Per the germline V gene, CDR1 is LNHDA and CDR2 is SQIVND (reference sequence).

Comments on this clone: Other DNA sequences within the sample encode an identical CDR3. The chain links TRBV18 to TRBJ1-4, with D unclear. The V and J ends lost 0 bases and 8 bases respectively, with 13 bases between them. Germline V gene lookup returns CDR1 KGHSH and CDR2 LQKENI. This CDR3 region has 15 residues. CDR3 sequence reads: CASSPPSAGGEKLFF. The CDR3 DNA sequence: TGTGCCAGCTCACCACCGTCCGCCGGAGGGGAAAAACTGTTTTTT. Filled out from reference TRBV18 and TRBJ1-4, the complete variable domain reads NAGVMQNPRHLVRRRGQEARLRCSPMKGHSHVYWYRQLPEEGLKFMVYLQKENIIDESGMPKERFSAEFPKEGPSILRIQQVVRGDSAAYFCASSPPSAGGEKLFFGSGTQLSVL.

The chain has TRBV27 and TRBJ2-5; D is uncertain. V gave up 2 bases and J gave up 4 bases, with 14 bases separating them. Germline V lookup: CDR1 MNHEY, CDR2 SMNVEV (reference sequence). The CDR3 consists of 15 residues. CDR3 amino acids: CASSLLGSNPETQYF. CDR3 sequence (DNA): TGTGCCAGCAGTTTACTCGGGTCTAATCCAGAGACCCAGTACTTC.

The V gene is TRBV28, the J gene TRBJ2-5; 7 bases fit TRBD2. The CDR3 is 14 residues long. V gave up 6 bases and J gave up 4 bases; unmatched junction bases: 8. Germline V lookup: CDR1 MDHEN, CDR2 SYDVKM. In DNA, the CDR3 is TGTGCCAGCAGAGATGGGGGGGGAGGAGAGACCCAGTACTTC. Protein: CASRDGGGGETQYF.

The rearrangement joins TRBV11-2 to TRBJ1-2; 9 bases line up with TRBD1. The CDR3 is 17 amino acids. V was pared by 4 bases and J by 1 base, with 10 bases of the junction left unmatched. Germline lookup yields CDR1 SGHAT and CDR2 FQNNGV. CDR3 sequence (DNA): TGTGCCAGCAGCTCTTTGATAAGACAGGGGGATAACTATGGCTACACCTTC. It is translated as CASSSLIRQGDNYGYTF.

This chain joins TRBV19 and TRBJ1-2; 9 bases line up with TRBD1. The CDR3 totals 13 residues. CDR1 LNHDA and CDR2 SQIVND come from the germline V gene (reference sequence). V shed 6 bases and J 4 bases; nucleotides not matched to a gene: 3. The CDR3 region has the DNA TGTGCCAGTAGATTGGACAGGGGCTATGGCTACACCTTC. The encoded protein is CASRLDRGYGYTF.

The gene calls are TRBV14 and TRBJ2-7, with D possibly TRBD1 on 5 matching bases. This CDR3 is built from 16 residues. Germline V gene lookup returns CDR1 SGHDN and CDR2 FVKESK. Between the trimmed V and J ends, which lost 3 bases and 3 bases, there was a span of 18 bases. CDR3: CASSHRSRANRYEQYF. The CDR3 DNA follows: TGTGCCAGCAGCCATCGGTCCAGGGCGAACCGCTACGAGCAGTACTTC. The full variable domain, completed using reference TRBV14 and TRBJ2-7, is EAGVTQFPSHSVIEKGQTVTLRCDPISGHDNLYWYRRVMGKEIKFLLHFVKESKQDESGMPNNRFLAERTGGTYSTLKVQPAELEDSGVYFCASSHRSRANRYEQYFGPGTRLTVT.